The rows below give T cell receptor beta chains drawn from one sample of a study of blood T cells in healthy people across ages. Each CDR3 protein is one row after TCRdb ran MiXCR on the 5' RACE reads. This table has around 800,000 distinct CDR3 sequences, about 55% appearing once. Sequenced input: blood. Source of these receptors: a man older than 75 in good health. The CDR3 runs from the conserved cysteine through the conserved F or W. Each record gives: D gene, V gene, J gene, CDR3 length, clone size, CDR3 DNA, CDR3 protein. A D gene is named only where the DNA matches it firmly. Size is stated for part of the rows, as once, few or many counts, or as a class when the clone is expanded.

d_gene: .
v_gene: TRBV20-1
j_gene: TRBJ1-1
len: 13
abundance: few
CDR3nt: TGCAGTGCTAGAGCGGGTGTGAACACTGAAGCTTTCTTT
CDR3aa: CSARAGVNTEAFF

d_gene: .
v_gene: TRBV7-8
j_gene: TRBJ2-6
len: 18
abundance: few
CDR3nt: TGTGCCAGCAGTCCCTTCCGAGTAGGGGGATCTGGGGCCAACGTCCTGACTTTC
CDR3aa: CASSPFRVGGSGANVLTF

d_gene: .
v_gene: TRBV20-1
j_gene: TRBJ1-6
len: 13
abundance: .
CDR3nt: TGCAGTGCATCGGACAGCTATAATTCACCCCTCCACTTT
CDR3aa: CSASDSYNSPLHF

d_gene: .
v_gene: TRBV20-1
j_gene: TRBJ1-2
len: 15
abundance: .
CDR3nt: TGCAGTGCTAGAGTGCGGGACACTACTAACTATGGCTACACCTTC
CDR3aa: CSARVRDTTNYGYTF

d_gene: .
v_gene: TRBV4-1
j_gene: TRBJ1-1
len: 16
abundance: .
CDR3nt: TGCGCCAGCAGCCAAGAGGTCAGGGGCGTGAACACTGAAGCTTTCTTT
CDR3aa: CASSQEVRGVNTEAFF

d_gene: TRBD2
v_gene: TRBV20-1
j_gene: TRBJ2-4
len: 18
abundance: few
CDR3nt: TGCAGTGCTAGGTTCGGACTAGCGGGAGACGGTGGCAAAAACATTCAGTACTTC
CDR3aa: CSARFGLAGDGGKNIQYF

d_gene: .
v_gene: TRBV11-1
j_gene: TRBJ2-5
len: 15
abundance: .
CDR3nt: TGTGCCAGCAGCGGGGGAGAGGGGGGGAAGGAGACCCAGTACTTC
CDR3aa: CASSGGEGGKETQYF

d_gene: TRBD2
v_gene: TRBV4-2
j_gene: TRBJ2-1
len: 18
abundance: few
CDR3nt: TGTGCCAGCAGCCAAGTATCGGGACTAGCTTATACCTACAATGAGCAGTTCTTC
CDR3aa: CASSQVSGLAYTYNEQFF

d_gene: TRBD1
v_gene: TRBV6-5
j_gene: TRBJ1-2
len: 14
abundance: .
CDR3nt: TGTGCCAGCAGCCCCGACAGGGGGCCCTATAGCTACACCTTC
CDR3aa: CASSPDRGPYSYTF

d_gene: .
v_gene: TRBV28
j_gene: TRBJ1-1
len: 14
abundance: .
CDR3nt: TGTGCCAGCACCTCTCCTAAGGGGGGGGCAGAGGCTTTCTTT
CDR3aa: CASTSPKGGAEAFF

d_gene: .
v_gene: TRBV29-1
j_gene: TRBJ1-2
len: 10
abundance: few
CDR3nt: TGCAGCGTTGAAAACTATGGCTACACCTTC
CDR3aa: CSVENYGYTF

d_gene: TRBD2
v_gene: TRBV7-9
j_gene: TRBJ2-7
len: 15
abundance: .
CDR3nt: TGTGCCAGCAGCTCTTTTGCGGGAGTTTACCACGAGCAGTACTTC
CDR3aa: CASSSFAGVYHEQYF

d_gene: TRBD1
v_gene: TRBV3-1
j_gene: TRBJ2-5
len: 15
abundance: .
CDR3nt: TGTGCCAGCAACCTCATGGACAGGGGAAAAGAGACCCAGTACTTC
CDR3aa: CASNLMDRGKETQYF

d_gene: TRBD2
v_gene: TRBV20-1
j_gene: TRBJ2-1
len: 15
abundance: .
CDR3nt: TGCAGTGCTCCGTTGGGACTAGCGGGAGGGCAGGAGCAGTTCTTC
CDR3aa: CSAPLGLAGGQEQFF

d_gene: TRBD2
v_gene: TRBV6-6
j_gene: TRBJ2-7
len: 14
abundance: .
CDR3nt: TGTGCCAGCAGTTGGAGCGGGACCTCCAACGAGCAGTACTTC
CDR3aa: CASSWSGTSNEQYF

d_gene: TRBD1
v_gene: TRBV2
j_gene: TRBJ2-4
len: 14
abundance: few
CDR3nt: TGTGCCAGCAATAGGGGGCAATCGTCGGACATTCAGTACTTC
CDR3aa: CASNRGQSSDIQYF

d_gene: .
v_gene: TRBV24-1
j_gene: TRBJ2-7
len: 14
abundance: .
CDR3nt: TGTGCCACCAGTGACCAAAGGACGGGGCGGGAGCAGTACTTC
CDR3aa: CATSDQRTGREQYF

d_gene: .
v_gene: TRBV29-1
j_gene: TRBJ2-4
len: 11
abundance: .
CDR3nt: TGCAGCGTTGATCGGAGAAACATTCAGTACTTC
CDR3aa: CSVDRRNIQYF

d_gene: .
v_gene: TRBV7-3
j_gene: TRBJ2-1
len: 17
abundance: few
CDR3nt: TGTGCCAGCAGCTTAACTTGGGGCGGGCCCTCCTACAATGAGCAGTTCTTC
CDR3aa: CASSLTWGGPSYNEQFF

d_gene: .
v_gene: TRBV27
j_gene: TRBJ2-1
len: 12
abundance: .
CDR3nt: TGTGCCAGCATTGACAGCTCCTACGAGCAGTTCTTC
CDR3aa: CASIDSSYEQFF

d_gene: .
v_gene: TRBV21-1
j_gene: TRBJ2-1
len: 19
abundance: few
CDR3nt: TGTGCCAGCAGCAGGGGGAACGATGGAGCGGGAGGATCCTACAATGAGCAGTTCTTC
CDR3aa: CASSRGNDGAGGSYNEQFF

d_gene: .
v_gene: TRBV27
j_gene: TRBJ2-2
len: 17
abundance: .
CDR3nt: TGTGCCAGTAGTCTCTCAGGACAAGGGGAGTACACCGGGGAGCTGTTTTTT
CDR3aa: CASSLSGQGEYTGELFF

d_gene: TRBD2
v_gene: TRBV2
j_gene: TRBJ2-1
len: 16
abundance: .
CDR3nt: TGTGCCAGCAGTGAAGGGGGAGGGGCGGCGGGAAATGAGCAGTTCTTC
CDR3aa: CASSEGGGAAGNEQFF

d_gene: .
v_gene: TRBV20-1
j_gene: TRBJ2-7
len: 15
abundance: .
CDR3nt: TGCAGTGCTAGAGCCTTGGGACTCTACTACAATGAGCAGTACTTC
CDR3aa: CSARALGLYYNEQYF

d_gene: .
v_gene: TRBV4-1
j_gene: TRBJ1-5
len: 16
abundance: .
CDR3nt: TGCGCCAGCAGCCAAGATAGCCCTAATCGGTTAGGGCCCCAGCATTTT
CDR3aa: CASSQDSPNRLGPQHF

d_gene: TRBD1
v_gene: TRBV18
j_gene: TRBJ2-7
len: 15
abundance: .
CDR3nt: TGTGCCAGCTCACCGAGGACAGGGGGGGAATACGAGCAGTACTTC
CDR3aa: CASSPRTGGEYEQYF

d_gene: .
v_gene: TRBV21-1
j_gene: TRBJ2-2
len: 13
abundance: .
CDR3nt: TGTGCCAGCAGCAGTCCGGGGGTCCTGGAGCTGTTTTTT
CDR3aa: CASSSPGVLELFF

d_gene: TRBD2
v_gene: TRBV2
j_gene: TRBJ2-7
len: 20
abundance: few
CDR3nt: TGTGCTAGCAGTGAGCCCTTAGGCGGACTAGCGGGTCCTCCGTCCTACGAGCAGTACTTC
CDR3aa: CASSEPLGGLAGPPSYEQYF

d_gene: TRBD1
v_gene: TRBV6-1
j_gene: TRBJ1-6
len: 17
abundance: .
CDR3nt: TGTGCCAGCAGTGAACAACTCTTTGGACAGGGCTATTCACCCCTCCACTTT
CDR3aa: CASSEQLFGQGYSPLHF

d_gene: .
v_gene: TRBV10-3
j_gene: TRBJ2-1
len: 13
abundance: .
CDR3nt: TGTGCCATCAGGATACTCCCCTACAATGAGCAGTTCTTC
CDR3aa: CAIRILPYNEQFF

d_gene: .
v_gene: TRBV12-3/TRBV12-4
j_gene: TRBJ1-2
len: 14
abundance: once
CDR3nt: TGTGCCAGCAGATCAGGACGGGGAGATTATGGCTACACCTTC
CDR3aa: CASRSGRGDYGYTF

d_gene: TRBD2
v_gene: TRBV7-2
j_gene: TRBJ2-1
len: 15
abundance: few
CDR3nt: TGTGCCAGCAGCCCCCGGGACTACCTAAACAATGAGCAGTTCTTC
CDR3aa: CASSPRDYLNNEQFF

d_gene: .
v_gene: TRBV20-1
j_gene: TRBJ2-4
len: 14
abundance: few
CDR3nt: TGCAGTGCTTCCCCGACGAGGGTCCAAAACATTCAGTACTTC
CDR3aa: CSASPTRVQNIQYF

d_gene: .
v_gene: TRBV6-5
j_gene: TRBJ2-7
len: 12
abundance: .
CDR3nt: TGTGCCAGCAGTTCCCTCGTGGGGGATTTGTACTTC
CDR3aa: CASSSLVGDLYF

d_gene: TRBD1
v_gene: TRBV7-9
j_gene: TRBJ1-5
len: 17
abundance: few
CDR3nt: TGTGCCAGCAGCTCGGACAGGGGGTTAGTCGCGGTTCAGCCCCAGCATTTT
CDR3aa: CASSSDRGLVAVQPQHF

d_gene: TRBD2
v_gene: TRBV7-2
j_gene: TRBJ2-1
len: 15
abundance: once
CDR3nt: TGTGCCAGCAGCTCGGGGACTAGCGGCTGGAATGAGCAGTTCTTC
CDR3aa: CASSSGTSGWNEQFF

d_gene: .
v_gene: TRBV20-1
j_gene: TRBJ2-7
len: 15
abundance: .
CDR3nt: TGCAGTGCTAGGTCCGGGACCAGTACACCTTGCGAGCAGTACTTC
CDR3aa: CSARSGTSTPCEQYF

d_gene: TRBD2
v_gene: TRBV11-2
j_gene: TRBJ2-7
len: 18
abundance: few
CDR3nt: TGTGCCAGCAGCCGAAGACTAGCGGGGTCAACGGACCTCTACGAGCAGTACTTC
CDR3aa: CASSRRLAGSTDLYEQYF

d_gene: TRBD1
v_gene: TRBV5-1
j_gene: TRBJ2-6
len: 15
abundance: few
CDR3nt: TGCGCCAGCGACCCGACAGGGACGGGGGCCAACGTCCTGACTTTC
CDR3aa: CASDPTGTGANVLTF

d_gene: .
v_gene: TRBV29-1
j_gene: TRBJ2-3
len: 16
abundance: few
CDR3nt: TGCAGCGTTTATCCCATCCAGGGGCAGTGGCACAGAGACGCGTATTTT
CDR3aa: CSVYPIQGQWHRDAYF

d_gene: .
v_gene: TRBV9
j_gene: TRBJ1-6
len: 19
abundance: .
CDR3nt: TGTGCCAGCAGCGAGGGGACGGGGGTCCGCCAGAGATATAATTCACCCCTCCACTTT
CDR3aa: CASSEGTGVRQRYNSPLHF

d_gene: .
v_gene: TRBV6-5
j_gene: TRBJ2-1
len: 11
abundance: .
CDR3nt: TGTGCCAGCCGGAGGTCGAATGAGCAGTTCTTC
CDR3aa: CASRRSNEQFF

d_gene: .
v_gene: TRBV20-1
j_gene: TRBJ1-5
len: 13
abundance: .
CDR3nt: TGCAGTGCCTCTCCGGCACAGGATCAGCCCCAGCATTTT
CDR3aa: CSASPAQDQPQHF

d_gene: .
v_gene: TRBV20-1
j_gene: TRBJ1-2
len: 15
abundance: .
CDR3nt: TGCAGTGCTAGAGAGTCAGGTGCCTTGTCCTATGGCTACACCTTC
CDR3aa: CSARESGALSYGYTF